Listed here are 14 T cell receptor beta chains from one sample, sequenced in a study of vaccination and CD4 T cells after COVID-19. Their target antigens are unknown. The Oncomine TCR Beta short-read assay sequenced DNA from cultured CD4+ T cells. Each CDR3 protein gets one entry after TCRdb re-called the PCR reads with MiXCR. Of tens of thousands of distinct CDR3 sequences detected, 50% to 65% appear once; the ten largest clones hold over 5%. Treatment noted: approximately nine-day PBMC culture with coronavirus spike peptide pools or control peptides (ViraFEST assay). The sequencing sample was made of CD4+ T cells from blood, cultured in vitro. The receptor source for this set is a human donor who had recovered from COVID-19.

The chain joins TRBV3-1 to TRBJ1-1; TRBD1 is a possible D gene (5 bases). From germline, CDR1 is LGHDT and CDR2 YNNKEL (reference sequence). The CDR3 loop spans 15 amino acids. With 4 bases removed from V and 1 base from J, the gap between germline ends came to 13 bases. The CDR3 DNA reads TGTGCCAGCAGCCCCGGTGGGGGGTGGAACACTGAAGCTTTCTTT. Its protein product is CASSPGGGWNTEAFF.

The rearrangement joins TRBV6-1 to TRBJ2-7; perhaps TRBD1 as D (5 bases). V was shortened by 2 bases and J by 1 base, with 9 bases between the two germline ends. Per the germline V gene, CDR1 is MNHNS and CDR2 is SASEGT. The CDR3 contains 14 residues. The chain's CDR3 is CASSEKGPSYEQYF. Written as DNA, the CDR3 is TGTGCCAGCAGTGAAAAGGGGCCTTCCTACGAGCAGTACTTC.

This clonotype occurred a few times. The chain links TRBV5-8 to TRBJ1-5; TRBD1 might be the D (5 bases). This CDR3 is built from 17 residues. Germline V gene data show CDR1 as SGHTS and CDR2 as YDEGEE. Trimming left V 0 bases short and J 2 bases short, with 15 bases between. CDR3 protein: CASSLGLGRVGNQPQHF. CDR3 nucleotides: TGTGCCAGCAGCTTGGGGTTGGGCAGGGTTGGCAATCAGCCCCAGCATTTT.

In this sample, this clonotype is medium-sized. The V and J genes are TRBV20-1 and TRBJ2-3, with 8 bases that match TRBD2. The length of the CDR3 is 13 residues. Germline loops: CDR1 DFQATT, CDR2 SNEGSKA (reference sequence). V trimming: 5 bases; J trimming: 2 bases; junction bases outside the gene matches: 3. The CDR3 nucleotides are TGCAGTGCTTTACTAGCGGCCACAGATACGCAGTATTTT. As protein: CSALLAATDTQYF.

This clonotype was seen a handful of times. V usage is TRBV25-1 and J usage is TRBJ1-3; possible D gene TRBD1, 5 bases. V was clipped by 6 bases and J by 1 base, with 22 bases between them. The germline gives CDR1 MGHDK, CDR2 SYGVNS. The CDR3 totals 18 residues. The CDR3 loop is CASRALPGQAISGNTIYF. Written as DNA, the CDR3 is TGTGCCAGCAGAGCGCTCCCGGGGCAGGCGATATCTGGAAACACCATATATTTT.

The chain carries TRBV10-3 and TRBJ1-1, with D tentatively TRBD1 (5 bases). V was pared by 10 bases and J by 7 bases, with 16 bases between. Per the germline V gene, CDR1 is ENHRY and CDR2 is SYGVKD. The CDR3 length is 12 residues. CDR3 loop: CASSGGQGEAFF. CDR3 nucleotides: TGTGCCAGCTCCGGGGGTCAGGGTGAAGCTTTCTTT.

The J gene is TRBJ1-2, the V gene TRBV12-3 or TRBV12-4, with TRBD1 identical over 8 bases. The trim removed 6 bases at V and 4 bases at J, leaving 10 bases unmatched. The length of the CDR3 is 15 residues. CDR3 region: CASRSTGTGFYGYTF. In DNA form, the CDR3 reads TGTGCCAGCAGGTCGACCGGGACAGGATTCTATGGCTACACCTTC.

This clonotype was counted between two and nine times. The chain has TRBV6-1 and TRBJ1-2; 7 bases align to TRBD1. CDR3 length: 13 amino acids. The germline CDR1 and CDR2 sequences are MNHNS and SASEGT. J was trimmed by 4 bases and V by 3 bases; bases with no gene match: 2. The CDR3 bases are TGTGCCAGCAGTGACAGGGGGTCCTATGGCTACACCTTC. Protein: CASSDRGSYGYTF.

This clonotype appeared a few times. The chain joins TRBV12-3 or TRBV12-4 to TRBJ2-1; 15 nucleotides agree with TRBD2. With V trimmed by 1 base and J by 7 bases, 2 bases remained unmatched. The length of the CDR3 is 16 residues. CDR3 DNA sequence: TGTGCCAGCAGTTTAGAGGGACTAGCGGGAGGTAATGAGCAGTTCTTC. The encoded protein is CASSLEGLAGGNEQFF.

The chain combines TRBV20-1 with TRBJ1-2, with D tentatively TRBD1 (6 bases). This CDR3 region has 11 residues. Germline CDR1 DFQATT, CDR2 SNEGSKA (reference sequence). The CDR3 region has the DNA TGCAGGGAAAGGACAGCCTATGGCTACACCTTC. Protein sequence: CRERTAYGYTF.

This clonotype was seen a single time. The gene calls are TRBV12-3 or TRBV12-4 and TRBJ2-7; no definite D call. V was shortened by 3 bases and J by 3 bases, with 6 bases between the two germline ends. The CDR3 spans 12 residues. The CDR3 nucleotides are TGTGCCAGCAGTTTGGCCGGCTACGAGCAGTACTTC. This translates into CASSLAGYEQYF.

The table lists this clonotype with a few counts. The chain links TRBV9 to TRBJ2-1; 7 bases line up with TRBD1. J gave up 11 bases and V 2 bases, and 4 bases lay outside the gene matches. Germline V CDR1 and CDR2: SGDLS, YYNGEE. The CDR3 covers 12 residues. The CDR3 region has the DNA TGTGCCAGCAGCGTCGAGGGGGCGAAGCAGTTCTTC. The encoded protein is CASSVEGAKQFF.

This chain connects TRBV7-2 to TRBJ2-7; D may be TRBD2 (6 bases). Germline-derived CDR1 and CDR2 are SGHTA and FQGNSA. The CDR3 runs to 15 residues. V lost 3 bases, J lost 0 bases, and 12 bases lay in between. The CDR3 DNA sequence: TGTGCCAGCAGCTTCGGCGGGGTAAGCTCCTACGAGCAGTACTTC. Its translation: CASSFGGVSSYEQYF.

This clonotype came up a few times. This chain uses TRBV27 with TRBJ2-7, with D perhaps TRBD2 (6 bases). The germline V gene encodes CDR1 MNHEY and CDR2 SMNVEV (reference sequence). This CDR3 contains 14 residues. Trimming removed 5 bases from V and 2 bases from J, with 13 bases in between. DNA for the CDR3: TGTGCCAGCAGTCCAGATCGGGAGACCTACGAGCAGTACTTC. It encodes CASSPDRETYEQYF.